The next 30 T cell receptor beta chains were all read from a single sample in a study of metastatic and nonmetastatic thyroid tumors. None of the patients had undergone any treatment ahead of thyroid surgery. TCRdb used MiXCR to call clones anew from the PCR reads. The table shows some 41,000 clones, with about 13% occurring only once. Sequenced: blood. The receptors originated from a female donor with papillary thyroid cancer or a benign thyroid nodule (not recorded which). Some clones in this sample may be carry-over from other donors' samples.

This clone was detected many times. CDR3 in amino acids: CASSATGLVGDTQYF. The CDR3 nucleotides are TGTGCCAGCAGCGCGACGGGACTGGTGGGGGATACGCAGTATTTT. The V call is TRBV9, the J call TRBJ2-3; D perhaps matches TRBD2 (6 bases). V was clipped by 3 bases and J by 6 bases, with 17 bases between them. Germline V gene sequence: CDR1 SGDLS, CDR2 YYNGEE. The length of the CDR3 is 15 residues.

This clone has ten or more counts. The rearrangement links TRBV5-6 to TRBJ2-1; D uncertain. Germline lookup yields CDR1 SGHDT and CDR2 YYEEEE. V lost 2 bases and J 1 base, leaving 13 bases between the germline ends. The CDR3 has 16 residues. The CDR3 sequence is CASSFSNGPSYNEQFF. The CDR3 DNA sequence: TGTGCCAGCAGCTTCAGCAACGGACCGTCCTACAATGAGCAGTTCTTC.

This clone has a count of ten or more. V gene TRBV7-6 combines with J gene TRBJ1-5, with D uncertain. Trimming pared 5 bases from V and 5 bases from J, leaving 10 bases between. This CDR3 has 13 residues. Germline CDR1 reads SGHVS; CDR2 reads FNYEAQ. CDR3 DNA: TGTGCCAGCAGCCCTACCCGGGATCAGCCCCAGCATTTT. Amino acid sequence: CASSPTRDQPQHF.

The sample holds many counts of this clone. V gene TRBV7-2 combines with J gene TRBJ2-6; D is uncertain. Trimming pared 0 bases from V and 0 bases from J, leaving 9 bases between. This CDR3 is 17 amino acids long. The germline CDR1 and CDR2 sequences are SGHTA and FQGNSA. As DNA, the CDR3 is TGTGCCAGCAGCTTAGCGCAGCTCCGCTCTGGGGCCAACGTCCTGACTTTC. Translation: CASSLAQLRSGANVLTF.

This clone came up a few times. The chain is built from TRBV28 and TRBJ1-1; TRBD1 agrees at 7 bases. Trimming cost V 6 bases and J 5 bases; bases outside gene matches: 9. The CDR3 is made up of 14 amino acids. The germline V gene encodes CDR1 MDHEN and CDR2 SYDVKM. The CDR3 coding sequence is TGTGCCAGCAGCATAGACAGGGAAGGGACTGAAGCTTTCTTT. Residues: CASSIDREGTEAFF.

This clone was observed many times. This may be a read error, as it is one base from a much larger clone. Other DNA sequences of this sample code for an identical CDR3. This rearrangement joins TRBV27 to TRBJ2-2, with D perhaps being TRBD1 or TRBD2 (5 bases each). This CDR3 has 19 residues. The V gene's germline CDR1 is MNHEY and CDR2 SMNVEV (reference sequence). CDR3 sequence: CASSLFRASGDGHSGELFF. The DNA of the CDR3 is TGTGCCAGCAGTTTATTCAGAGCTTCGGGCGACGGACACTCCGGGGAGCTGTTTTTC.

This clone was detected ten times or more. This CDR3 reads CASSLYTDTQYF. CDR3 DNA sequence: TGTGCCAGCAGCCTTTATACAGATACGCAGTATTTT. V gene TRBV3-1 combines with J gene TRBJ2-3; D gene unclear. From germline, CDR1 is LGHDT and CDR2 YNNKEL (reference sequence). V was pared by 4 bases and J by 3 bases, with 5 bases between. This CDR3 is built from 12 residues.

This clone was detected ten times or more. The gene calls are TRBV28 and TRBJ2-1, with 7 nucleotides matching TRBD2. CDR3 length: 17 residues. V gave up 5 bases and J gave up 2 bases; unmatched junction bases: 12. Germline CDR1 and CDR2: MDHEN and SYDVKM. CDR3 amino acids: CASSGLGSGTAYNEQFF. Here the CDR3 DNA reads TGTGCCAGCAGTGGTCTTGGAAGCGGGACCGCCTACAATGAGCAGTTCTTC. Looking up the rest from reference TRBV28 and TRBJ2-1 gives the full variable domain: DVKVTQSSRYLVKRTGEKVFLECVQDMDHENMFWYRQDPGLGLRLIYFSYDVKMKEKGDIPEGYSVSREKKERFSLILESASTNQTSMYLCASSGLGSGTAYNEQFFGPGTRLTVL.

This clone has at least ten counts. The J gene is TRBJ1-1, the V gene TRBV18; 7 nucleotides match TRBD1. Germline CDR1 KGHSH, CDR2 LQKENI. The J segment lost 4 bases and the V segment lost 6 bases, leaving 5 bases of the junction unmatched. CDR3 length: 13 residues. The CDR3, as DNA: TGTGCCAGCTCTCTTGCAGGGGGCACTGAAGCTTTCTTT. Protein sequence: CASSLAGGTEAFF.

This chain links TRBV27 with TRBJ2-3, with TRBD2 matching 8 bases. V lost 2 bases, J lost 3 bases, and 7 bases stayed unmatched. The length of the CDR3 is 16 residues. Germline values: CDR1 MNHEY, CDR2 SMNVEV (reference sequence). CDR3 in DNA: TGTGCCAGCAGTTTAATAACGGGAGGGATGACAGATACGCAGTATTTT. Protein: CASSLITGGMTDTQYF.

This clone was recorded at least ten times. V gene TRBV10-1 combines with J gene TRBJ1-1, with 9 bases matching TRBD1. The CDR3 is 17 residues long. CDR1 and CDR2 (germline): WNHNN, SYGVQD (reference sequence). Trimming removed 5 bases from V and 0 bases from J; junction bases left unmatched: 10. The CDR3 bases are TGCGCCAGCAGTCCTTCTTTAGGACAGGGGATGAACACTGAAGCTTTCTTT. It translates to CASSPSLGQGMNTEAFF.

This clone was detected ten times or more. The genes are TRBV10-3 and TRBJ2-3; D might be TRBD1 (5 bases). V shed 6 bases and J shed 3 bases, with 10 bases lying between them. The germline V gene has CDR1 ENHRY and CDR2 SYGVKD. The CDR3 consists of 13 residues. The CDR3 reads CAISLDRTDTQYF. In DNA form, the CDR3 reads TGTGCCATCAGCTTAGACAGAACAGATACGCAGTATTTT.

This clone was counted ten times or more. The chain is built from TRBV19 and TRBJ1-2; D perhaps matches TRBD1 (6 bases). The CDR3 is 12 residues long. CDR1 is LNHDA, CDR2 SQIVND, per germline (reference sequence). V shed 7 bases and J shed 4 bases, with 10 bases lying between them. The CDR3 spells CASIDRSYGYTF. As DNA, the CDR3 is TGTGCCAGTATAGACAGGTCCTATGGCTACACCTTC.

This clone was seen a handful of times. This chain links TRBV27 with TRBJ2-7; 11 nucleotides align to TRBD2. Germline V CDR1 and CDR2: MNHEY, SMNVEV (reference sequence). Losses at the gene ends were 4 bases for V and 7 bases for J; bases not matched to a gene: 6. The CDR3 length is 14 residues. CDR3 sequence reads: CASSSYGLAGEQYF. As DNA, the CDR3 is TGTGCCAGCAGTTCGTACGGACTAGCGGGTGAGCAGTACTTC.

This clone has a count of ten or more. The chain employs TRBV5-1 and TRBJ1-6, with D possibly being TRBD1 (5 bases). This CDR3 is built from 13 residues. Looked up from germline, CDR1 is SGHRS and CDR2 is YFSETQ. The germline V and J ends were trimmed by 4 bases and 7 bases, with 9 bases remaining between them. As DNA, the CDR3 is TGCGCCAGCAGCGCACAGGAAAATTCACCCCTCCACTTT. Protein sequence: CASSAQENSPLHF.

This clone was recorded many times. The rearrangement uses TRBV30 and TRBJ1-4; TRBD1 matches at 7 bases. CDR1 and CDR2 (germline): GTSNPN, SVGIG (reference sequence). V was clipped by 2 bases and J by 10 bases; unmatched bases: 4. The CDR3 covers 12 residues. The CDR3 DNA is TGTGCCTGGAGTAAACAGGGGAGAAAACTGTTTTTT. This gives the protein CAWSKQGRKLFF.

The gene calls are TRBV28 and TRBJ2-7; 11 nucleotides match TRBD2. The CDR3 has 17 amino acids. V trimming: 7 bases; J trimming: 4 bases; junction bases outside the gene matches: 15. CDR1 is MDHEN, CDR2 SYDVKM, per germline. DNA for the CDR3: TGTGCCAGCACCCTTGATAGCGGGAGGGCCGGAAGGTACGAGCAGTACTTC. The encoded protein is CASTLDSGRAGRYEQYF.

To note about this clone: A much larger clone lies one base from this, so it may be a read error. This chain links TRBV5-6 with TRBJ2-7, with no clear D. The V end lost 0 bases, the J end lost 3 bases, and 13 bases lay between the germline ends. The CDR3 length is 15 residues. Germline V gene lookup returns CDR1 SGHDT and CDR2 YYEEEE. CDR3 coding DNA: TGTGCCAGCAGCTTGGAAGGCGCCAGTTACTACGAGCAGTACTTC. The encoded protein is CASSLEGASYYEQYF.

There are a few counts of this clone. Possible read error: a much larger clone is one base away. The DNA of the CDR3 is TGTGCCAGCAGTCGGGAGGGGTTCACAGACACGCAGTATTTT. Its translation is CASSREGFTDTQYF. The chain joins TRBV6-1 to TRBJ2-3, with 8 nucleotides matching TRBD2. CDR3 length: 14 residues. Germline-derived CDR1 and CDR2 are MNHNS and SASEGT.

This clone was seen more than once but under ten times. Possible read error: a much larger clone is one base away. This chain connects TRBV5-4 to TRBJ2-3, with TRBD2 identical over 9 bases. Looked up from germline, CDR1 is SGHNT and CDR2 is YYREEE (reference sequence). The CDR3 length is 16 residues. In DNA form, the CDR3 reads TGTGTCAGCAGCTTGGCCGCGTCTAGCGGGAAGGGGACGCAGTATTTT. This encodes CVSSLAASSGKGTQYF.

This clone was counted a single time. The chain employs TRBV11-1 and TRBJ2-2, with D perhaps matching TRBD2 (5 bases). Per the germline V gene, CDR1 is SGHAT and CDR2 is FQDESV (reference sequence). V lost 5 bases, J lost 1 base, and 23 bases lay in between. The CDR3 runs to 19 residues. CDR3 DNA: TGTGCCAGCAGCCACCCGGTGACTATCGTGGGAATGAACACCGGGGAGCTGTTTTTT. Protein: CASSHPVTIVGMNTGELFF.

This clone was counted a few times. The chain has TRBV6-1 and TRBJ1-5; 7 bases line up with TRBD1. In germline, CDR1 is MNHNS, CDR2 SASEGT. This CDR3 is 17 amino acids long. V lost 5 bases and J lost 0; bases outside the gene matches: 10. CDR3 coding DNA: TGTGCCAGCAGTTTCATTGTAGGGGGCTTTAGCAATCAGCCCCAGCATTTT. It translates to CASSFIVGGFSNQPQHF.

This clone has at least ten counts. This rearrangement joins TRBV11-1 to TRBJ2-5; D uncertain. The V end was cut by 1 base, the J end by 7 bases, with 10 bases between. Looked up from germline, CDR1 is SGHAT and CDR2 is FQDESV (reference sequence). The CDR3 is made up of 13 amino acids. The CDR3 DNA reads TGTGCCAGCAGCTTAGAGGTAGAAGGGACCCAGTACTTC. Its protein product is CASSLEVEGTQYF.

This clone was counted ten times or more. This chain links TRBV28 with TRBJ1-2; D is perhaps TRBD1 (6 bases). Germline values: CDR1 MDHEN, CDR2 SYDVKM. CDR3 length: 13 amino acids. Trimming stripped 8 bases from V and 8 bases from J, with 18 bases between. CDR3 residues: CASRAGGGRGYTF. The DNA of the CDR3 is TGTGCCAGCCGGGCCGGGGGCGGAAGGGGCTACACCTTC.

The table lists this clone with many counts. The genes are TRBV9 and TRBJ2-3; D remains ambiguous. Trimming shortened V by 0 bases and J by 10 bases, and 9 bases separated the two germline ends. Germline loops: CDR1 SGDLS, CDR2 YYNGEE. The CDR3 has 12 amino acids. CDR3 in DNA: TGTGCCAGCAGCGTAGGTGATAGGGCGCAGTATTTT. Its translation is CASSVGDRAQYF.

In this sample, this clone turned up many times. The gene calls are TRBV3-1 and TRBJ2-7; 10 nucleotides agree with TRBD2. Trimming at V came to 6 bases and at J to 2 bases, leaving 7 bases not matched to a gene. CDR1 and CDR2 (germline): LGHDT, YNNKEL (reference sequence). The CDR3 loop spans 15 amino acids. This chain's CDR3 is CASSATSGEPYEQYF. The CDR3 region has the DNA TGTGCCAGCAGTGCTACTAGCGGGGAACCCTACGAGCAGTACTTC.

This clone was seen many times. The rearrangement links TRBV2 to TRBJ2-3; D may be TRBD2 (6 bases). Germline V lookup: CDR1 SNHLY, CDR2 FYNNEI. V was clipped by 6 bases and J by 1 base, with 14 bases between them. The CDR3 is made up of 15 amino acids. CDR3 DNA sequence: TGTGCCAGCAGGGGGGGAGTAGCGGGCACAGATACGCAGTATTTT. As protein: CASRGGVAGTDTQYF. Using reference TRBV2 and TRBJ2-3 for the parts outside the CDR3, the full variable domain is EPEVTQTPSHQVTQMGQEVILRCVPISNHLYFYWYRQILGQKVEFLVSFYNNEISEKSEIFDDQFSVERPDGSNFTLKIRSTKLEDSAMYFCASRGGVAGTDTQYFGPGTRLTVL.

The chain links TRBV6-1 to TRBJ1-1; 8 bases are a match to TRBD1. The V gene end was trimmed by 5 bases and the J gene end by 0 bases; junction bases not matched to a gene: 5. CDR3 length: 15 residues. The germline V gene has CDR1 MNHNS and CDR2 SASEGT. CDR3 in DNA: TGTGCCAGCAGTCGAGACAGGGGTTTGAACACTGAAGCTTTCTTT. Protein product: CASSRDRGLNTEAFF.

This clone was counted at least ten times. The chain combines TRBV18 with TRBJ1-6; TRBD1 agrees at 9 bases. Per the germline V gene, CDR1 is KGHSH and CDR2 is LQKENI. CDR3 length equals 15 residues. J lost 9 bases, V lost 3 bases, and 6 bases had no gene match. The CDR3 region is CASSPSGQGASPLHF. CDR3 bases: TGTGCCAGCTCACCCTCGGGACAGGGCGCTTCACCCCTCCACTTT.

The V and J genes are TRBV12-3 or TRBV12-4 and TRBJ1-5; perhaps TRBD1 as D (6 bases). The CDR3 has 14 amino acids. V dropped 3 bases and J dropped 8 bases, with 14 bases sitting between them. This CDR3 reads CASSFTRGYEPQHF. The CDR3 DNA reads TGTGCCAGCAGTTTTACGAGGGGGTACGAGCCCCAGCATTTT.